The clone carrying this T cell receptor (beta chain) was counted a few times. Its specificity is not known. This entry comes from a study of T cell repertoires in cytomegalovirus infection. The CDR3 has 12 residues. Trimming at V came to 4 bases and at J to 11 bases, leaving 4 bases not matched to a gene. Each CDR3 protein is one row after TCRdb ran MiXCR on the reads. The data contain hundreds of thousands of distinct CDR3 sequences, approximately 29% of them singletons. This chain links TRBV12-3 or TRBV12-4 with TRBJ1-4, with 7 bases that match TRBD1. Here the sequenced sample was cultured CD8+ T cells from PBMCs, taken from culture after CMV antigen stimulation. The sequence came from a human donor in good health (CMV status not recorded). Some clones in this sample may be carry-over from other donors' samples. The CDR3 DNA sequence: TGTGCCAGCAGTTCCCCAGGGGGGAAACTGTTTTTT. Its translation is CASSSPGGKLFF.